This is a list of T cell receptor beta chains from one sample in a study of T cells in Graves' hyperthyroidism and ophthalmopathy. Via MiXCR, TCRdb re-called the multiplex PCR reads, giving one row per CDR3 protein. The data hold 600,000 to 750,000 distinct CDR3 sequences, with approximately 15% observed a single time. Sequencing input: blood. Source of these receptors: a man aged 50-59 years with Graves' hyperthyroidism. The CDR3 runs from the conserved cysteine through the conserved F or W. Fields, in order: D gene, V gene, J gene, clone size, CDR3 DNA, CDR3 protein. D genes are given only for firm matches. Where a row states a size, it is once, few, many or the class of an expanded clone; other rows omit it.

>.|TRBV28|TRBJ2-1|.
TGTGCCAGCAGTTTATGGGGGAGAGGGGGATACTCCTACAATGAGCAGTTCTTC
CASSLWGRGGYSYNEQFF
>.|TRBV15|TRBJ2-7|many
TGTGCCACCAGCGGGGGGTTAGGGGACGAGCAGTACTTC
CATSGGLGDEQYF
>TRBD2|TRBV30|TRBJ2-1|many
TGTGCCTGGCGGGCGGGGGGAGGCAATGAGCAGTTCTTC
CAWRAGGGNEQFF
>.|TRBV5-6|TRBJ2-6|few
TGTGCCAGCTCGGGCGGGGCAGGATTCTACTCTGGGGCCAACGTCCTGACTTTC
CASSGGAGFYSGANVLTF
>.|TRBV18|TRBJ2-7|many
TGTGCCAGCTCACTGGGGGTTTTTCACGAGCAGTACTTC
CASSLGVFHEQYF
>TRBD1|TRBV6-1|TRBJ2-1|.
TGTGCCAGCAGTACCGGGACAGGGTTCAATGAGCAGTTCTTC
CASSTGTGFNEQFF
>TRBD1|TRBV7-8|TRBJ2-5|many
TGTGCCAGCAGCCGAACCCCGGGACAGGGGGAGACCCAGTACTTC
CASSRTPGQGETQYF
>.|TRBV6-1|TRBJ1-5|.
TGTGCCAGCAGCGGTCAGCCCCAGCATTTT
CASSGQPQHF
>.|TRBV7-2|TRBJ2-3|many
TGTGCCAGCAGCTTAGGGGTCTCAGTTAGCACAGATACGCAGTATTTT
CASSLGVSVSTDTQYF
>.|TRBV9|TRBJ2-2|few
TGTGCCAGCAGCGTAGAATCAGGGGGGGTCGGGGAGCTGTTTTTT
CASSVESGGVGELFF
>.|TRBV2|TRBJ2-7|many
TGTGCCAGCAGTGGGGAAGCGCGATCCTACGAGCAGTACTTC
CASSGEARSYEQYF
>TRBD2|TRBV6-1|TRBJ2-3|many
TGTGCCAGCCCTACCCGCCGCATGCGCGGGAGAGACACTCCCACAGATACGCAGTATTTT
CASPTRRMRGRDTPTDTQYF
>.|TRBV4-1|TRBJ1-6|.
TGCGCCAGCAGCCAAGTCCCCCACCAGAATTCACCCCTCCACTTT
CASSQVPHQNSPLHF
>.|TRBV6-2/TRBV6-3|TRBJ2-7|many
TGTGCCATTCAGAGGGACGGGAGCTCCTACGAGCAGTACTTC
CAIQRDGSSYEQYF
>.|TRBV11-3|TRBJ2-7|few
TGTGCCAGCAGCTTATCGCCTAGTCACGAGCAGTACTTC
CASSLSPSHEQYF
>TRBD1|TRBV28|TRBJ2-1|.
TGTGCCAGCAGACCGACAGGGAACAATGAGCAGTTCTTC
CASRPTGNNEQFF
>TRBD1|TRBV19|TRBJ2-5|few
TGTGCCAGTAGTACACAGGGGGCAGAGACCCAGTACTTC
CASSTQGAETQYF
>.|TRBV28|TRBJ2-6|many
TGTGCCAGCAGTTTTTCCTCACTTGGGTCTGGGGCCAACGTCCTGACTTTC
CASSFSSLGSGANVLTF
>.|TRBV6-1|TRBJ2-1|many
TGTGCCAGCAGTGAACAACTAGTAGAATGGTTCTTC
CASSEQLVEWFF
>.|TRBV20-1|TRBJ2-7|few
TGCAGTGCTAGAGTACTAGGACTTTACGAGCAGTACTTC
CSARVLGLYEQYF
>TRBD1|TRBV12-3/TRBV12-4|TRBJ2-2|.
TGTGCCAGCAGTTACCAGGGGGCGGGCACCGGGGAGCTGTTTTTT
CASSYQGAGTGELFF
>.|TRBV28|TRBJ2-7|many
TGTGCCAGCACTAGCGACTCCTACGAGCAGTACTTC
CASTSDSYEQYF
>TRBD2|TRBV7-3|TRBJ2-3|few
TGTGCCAGCAGCTTAGTCGTGGCTAGCGGGATAGCAGATACGCAGTATTTT
CASSLVVASGIADTQYF
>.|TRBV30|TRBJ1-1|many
TGTGCCTGGAGTGCGGGGTCTGGGGCTGAAGCTTTCTTT
CAWSAGSGAEAFF
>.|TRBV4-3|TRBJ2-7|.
TGCGCCAGCAGCCAAGCAGGAGACACCGCCTACGAGCAGTACTTC
CASSQAGDTAYEQYF
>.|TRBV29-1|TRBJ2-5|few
TGCAGCGTTGAATGGCCCGAACCGAGGGGTAGGGAGACCCAGTACTTC
CSVEWPEPRGRETQYF
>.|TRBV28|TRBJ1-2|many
TGTGCCAGCACGGGGCCCTATGGCTACACCTTC
CASTGPYGYTF
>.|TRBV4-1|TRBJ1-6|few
TGCGCCAGCAGCCAAGGGAAGGGGCGAGGGGATTCACCCCTCCACTTT
CASSQGKGRGDSPLHF
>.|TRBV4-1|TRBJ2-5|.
TGCGCCAGCAGCGAACCCGGGGGCTCGGAGACCCAGTACTTC
CASSEPGGSETQYF
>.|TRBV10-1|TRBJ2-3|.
TGCGCCAGCAGGCCGGGGATTAGCACAGATACGCAGTATTTT
CASRPGISTDTQYF
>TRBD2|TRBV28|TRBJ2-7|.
TGTGCCAGCACAACGGGGGCTAGCGGGAGAGGTCGCGAGCAGTACTTC
CASTTGASGRGREQYF
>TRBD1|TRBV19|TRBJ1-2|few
TGTGCCAGCCAACAGGGGAACTATGGCTACACCTTC
CASQQGNYGYTF
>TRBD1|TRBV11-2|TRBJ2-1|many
TGTGCCAGCAGCCACGACAGGGGCAATTACAATGAGCAGTTCTTC
CASSHDRGNYNEQFF
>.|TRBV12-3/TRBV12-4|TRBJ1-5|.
TGTGCCAGCAGTTTAGGATCCGGCCTTCATCAGCCCCAGCATTTT
CASSLGSGLHQPQHF
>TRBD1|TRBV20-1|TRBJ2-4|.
TGCAGTGCTAGAAGGGGTGCCGCAGGACAGGGTTATGAGAGGGCCAAAAACATTCAGTACTTC
CSARRGAAGQGYERAKNIQYF
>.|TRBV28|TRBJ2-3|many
TGTGCCAGCATACCCCTGGGACTCACAGATACGCAGTATTTT
CASIPLGLTDTQYF